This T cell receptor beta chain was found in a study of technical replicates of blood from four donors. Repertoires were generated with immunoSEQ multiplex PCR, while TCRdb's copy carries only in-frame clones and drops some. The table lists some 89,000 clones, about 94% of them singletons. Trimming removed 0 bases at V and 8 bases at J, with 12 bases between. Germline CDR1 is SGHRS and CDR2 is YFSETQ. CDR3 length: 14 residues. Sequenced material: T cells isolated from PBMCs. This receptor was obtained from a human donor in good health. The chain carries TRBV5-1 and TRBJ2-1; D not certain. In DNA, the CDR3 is TGCGCCAGCAGCTTGGAATTTATAGCCGATGAGCAGTTCTTC. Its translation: CASSLEFIADEQFF.